These T cell receptor beta chains were read from a single sample in a study of regulatory T cells in long-lasting Graves disease. Each CDR3 protein is one row after TCRdb ran MiXCR on the multiplex PCR reads. Among 250,000 or so distinct CDR3 sequences listed, 20% were seen once. The sample was peripheral blood mononuclear cells (PBMCs), taken at new diagnosis, from a patient treated with antithyroid drugs. These receptor sequences come from a female donor with Graves disease. Both conserved end residues are part of each CDR3. D genes are given only for firm matches. Clone sizes are given selectively: once, few, many, or a class where the clone is expanded.

J gene | D gene | V gene | clone size | CDR3 protein | CDR3 DNA
TRBJ1-6 | NA | TRBV29-1 | NA | CSVGGAGSPLHF | TGCAGCGTTGGAGGGGCAGGATCACCCCTCCACTTT
TRBJ1-4 | TRBD1 | TRBV2 | many | CASILDRAGEKLFF | TGTGCCAGCATCCTGGACAGGGCCGGTGAAAAACTGTTTTTT
TRBJ2-7 | NA | TRBV6-2/TRBV6-3 | many | CASSSLSGDYEQYF | TGTGCCAGCAGTTCCCTTTCGGGGGACTACGAGCAGTACTTC
TRBJ1-4 | NA | TRBV6-1 | many | CASSENRATNEKLFF | TGTGCCAGCAGTGAAAACAGGGCAACTAATGAAAAACTGTTTTTT
TRBJ2-7 | NA | TRBV20-1 | many | CSARDRSAGSLEQYF | TGCAGTGCTAGAGATCGGTCGGCGGGATCTCTCGAGCAGTACTTC
TRBJ2-5 | NA | TRBV2 | many | CARRGRLGETQYF | TGTGCCAGACGGGGGCGTCTAGGAGAGACCCAGTACTTC
TRBJ2-7 | NA | TRBV12-3/TRBV12-4 | many | CASSLTPSREQYF | TGTGCCAGCAGTTTAACGCCTTCCCGGGAGCAGTACTTC
TRBJ1-1 | NA | TRBV7-2 | many | CASSLPQGLNTEAFF | TGTGCCAGCAGCTTACCTCAGGGATTGAACACTGAAGCTTTCTTT
TRBJ1-5 | TRBD1 | TRBV12-3/TRBV12-4 | many | CASSNGQVLWQPQHF | TGTGCCAGCAGTAATGGACAGGTTCTTTGGCAGCCCCAGCATTTT
TRBJ1-4 | TRBD1 | TRBV18 | many | CASSPYRTGDNEKLFF | TGTGCCAGCTCACCGTATCGGACAGGGGATAATGAAAAACTGTTTTTT
TRBJ2-7 | TRBD2 | TRBV10-1 | many | CASSSTSGSREQYF | TGCGCCAGCAGTTCGACTAGCGGGAGTAGGGAGCAGTACTTC
TRBJ2-3 | NA | TRBV20-1 | many | CSATLATSTDTQYF | TGCAGTGCGACCCTAGCGACGAGCACAGATACGCAGTATTTT
TRBJ2-7 | NA | TRBV12-3/TRBV12-4 | many | CASSSPYEQYF | TGTGCCAGCAGTAGCCCATACGAGCAGTACTTC
TRBJ2-1 | TRBD2 | TRBV27 | many | CASSLGAGGSYNEQFF | TGTGCCAGCAGTTTAGGGGCGGGGGGGTCCTACAATGAGCAGTTCTTC
TRBJ2-3 | TRBD1 | TRBV9 | NA | CASSVGGPTGVTDTQYF | TGTGCCAGCAGCGTAGGAGGTCCGACAGGGGTTACAGATACGCAGTATTTT
TRBJ1-2 | NA | TRBV11-2 | few | CASSLGVQSIGYGYTF | TGTGCCAGCAGCTTAGGAGTTCAGTCCATCGGCTATGGCTACACCTTC
TRBJ1-3 | NA | TRBV20-1 | many | CSVPLQDGNTIYF | TGCAGTGTTCCCCTACAGGATGGAAACACCATATATTTT
TRBJ2-7 | NA | TRBV12-3/TRBV12-4 | once | CASTATGTLSYEQYF | TGTGCCAGCACCGCCACCGGGACACTTTCCTACGAGCAGTACTTC
TRBJ2-1 | NA | TRBV7-6 | few | CASSFFEGNEQFF | TGTGCCAGCAGCTTTTTTGAAGGCAATGAGCAGTTCTTC
TRBJ2-7 | NA | TRBV28 | many | CASSSISNSYEQYF | TGTGCCAGCAGTTCAATCTCAAACTCCTACGAGCAGTACTTC
TRBJ2-5 | TRBD1 | TRBV20-1 | NA | CSASGQGGETQYF | TGCAGTGCTAGTGGACAGGGCGGGGAGACCCAGTACTTC
TRBJ2-2 | NA | TRBV6-2/TRBV6-3 | many | CASSYSGSRNTGELFF | TGTGCCAGCAGTTACTCCGGCAGTAGGAACACCGGGGAGCTGTTTTTT
TRBJ2-7 | TRBD1 | TRBV20-1 | many | CSALWTGGYEQYF | TGCAGTGCCCTCTGGACAGGGGGGTACGAGCAGTACTTC
TRBJ1-5 | NA | TRBV9 | many | CASSSAPGSGLSNQPQHF | TGTGCCAGCAGTTCCGCCCCAGGGTCGGGCTTGAGCAATCAGCCCCAGCATTTT
TRBJ1-5 | NA | TRBV12-3/TRBV12-4 | many | CASSFRASPTANSNQPQHF | TGTGCCAGCAGTTTCCGGGCGTCCCCTACAGCGAATAGCAATCAGCCCCAGCATTTT
TRBJ2-1 | TRBD2 | TRBV27 | few | CASSYIAGGEQFF | TGTGCCAGCAGTTATATTGCGGGAGGTGAGCAGTTCTTC
TRBJ1-1 | NA | TRBV3-1 | many | CASSQVRSGEAFF | TGTGCCAGCAGCCAAGTGAGGTCGGGAGAAGCTTTCTTT
TRBJ2-6 | NA | TRBV24-1 | many | CATSGWTVGTGANVLTF | TGTGCCACCAGTGGGTGGACAGTGGGAACTGGGGCCAACGTCCTGACTTTC
TRBJ1-5 | NA | TRBV2 | many | CASSDLGGGQPQHF | TGTGCCAGCAGTGATTTGGGGGGGGGTCAGCCCCAGCATTTT
TRBJ1-2 | TRBD1 | TRBV5-1 | NA | CASSLEGGSSGYTF | TGCGCCAGCAGCTTGGAAGGGGGCTCTTCGGGCTACACCTTC
TRBJ2-1 | TRBD2 | TRBV24-1 | NA | CATSGPSGRPSYNEQFF | TGTGCCACCAGTGGTCCTAGCGGGAGGCCCTCCTACAATGAGCAGTTCTTC
TRBJ2-2 | NA | TRBV28 | NA | CASSPRISGELFF | TGTGCCAGCAGTCCGCGGATCTCCGGGGAGCTGTTTTTT
TRBJ1-5 | NA | TRBV5-5 | many | CASSLARGAHQPQHF | TGTGCCAGCAGCCTAGCTCGGGGGGCTCATCAGCCCCAGCATTTT
TRBJ1-2 | NA | TRBV12-3/TRBV12-4 | NA | CASSFSGLAGGGYTF | TGTGCCAGCAGTTTCTCGGGACTAGCGGGGGGCGGCTACACCTTC
TRBJ2-2 | NA | TRBV9 | NA | CASSPPGRWGPNTGELFF | TGTGCCAGCTCACCACCGGGTCGGTGGGGGCCGAATACCGGGGAGCTGTTTTTT
TRBJ2-3 | NA | TRBV7-2 | many | CASSPRPGWGTDTQYF | TGTGCCAGCAGTCCCCGTCCCGGCTGGGGCACAGATACGCAGTATTTT